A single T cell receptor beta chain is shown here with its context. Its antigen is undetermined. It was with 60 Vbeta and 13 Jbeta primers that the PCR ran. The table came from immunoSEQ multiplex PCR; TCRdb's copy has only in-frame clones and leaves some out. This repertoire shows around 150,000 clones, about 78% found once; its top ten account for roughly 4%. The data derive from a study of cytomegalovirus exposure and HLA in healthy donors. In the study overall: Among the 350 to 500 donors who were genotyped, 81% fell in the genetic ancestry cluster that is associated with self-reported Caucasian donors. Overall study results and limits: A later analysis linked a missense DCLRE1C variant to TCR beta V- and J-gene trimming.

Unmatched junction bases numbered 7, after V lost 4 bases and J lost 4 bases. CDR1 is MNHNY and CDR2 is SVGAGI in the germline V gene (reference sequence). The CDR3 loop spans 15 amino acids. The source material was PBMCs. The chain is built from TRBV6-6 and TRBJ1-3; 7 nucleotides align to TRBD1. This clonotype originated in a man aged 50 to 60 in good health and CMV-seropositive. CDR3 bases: TGTGCCAGCAGTTTGAGGGGGCTAGTGGGAAACACCATATATTTT. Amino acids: CASSLRGLVGNTIYF.